This TCR beta chain was sequenced for a study of T-cell reconstitution after alpha-beta-depleted transplantation in children. Molecular barcoding with unique molecular identifiers was used for the TCRbeta library. Each CDR3 protein is one row after TCRdb ran MiXCR on the PCR reads. The profile shows around 420,000 distinct CDR3 sequences, about a sixth of them singletons. Trimming at V came to 1 base and at J to 3 bases, leaving 5 bases not matched to a gene. CDR3 size: 15 residues. Study results and caveats: Recipient T cells and thymic progenitors that survived gave rise to the high TCRbeta diversity observed at day 60 in some patients. Reportedly, alpha-beta T cells present about two months post-transplant originated from several hundred expanded clones of graft origin. Newly produced T cells mostly provided counts and TCRbeta diversity after one year, as hyperexpanded clones declined.

This clonotype was picked up a small number of times. As yet, its antigen is unknown. Sequencing used PBMCs, mostly from graft donor cells, obtained 360 days after TCRalphabeta/CD19-depleted stem cell transplant. V usage is TRBV12-3 or TRBV12-4 and J usage is TRBJ2-5; 7 bases align to TRBD2. This TCR was sampled from a boy less than two years old who had a stem cell transplant for Wiskott-Aldrich syndrome, so the T cells may come from the graft donor. For the CDR3, the DNA is TGTGCCAGCAGTTTAGTAGCGGGTACGAAAGAGACCCAGTACTTC. It specifies CASSLVAGTKETQYF.